The 32 T cell receptor beta chains below all came from one sample that was sequenced in a study of blood T cells in healthy people across ages. A sample-barcoded 5' primer and a J-beta primer mix were used in a second PCR of about 7 to 12 cycles. TCRdb reprocessed the 5' RACE reads via MiXCR and lists one record per CDR3 protein. Of 550,000 to 800,000 distinct CDR3 sequences listed, roughly 30% are singletons. The specimen was blood. The origin of the receptors is an elderly woman in good health.

Comment on this clonotype: Its ends do not fully match the called genes, so a read error is possible. The CDR3 region is CAGSSTGVGYTF. DNA for the CDR3: TGTGCCGGCAGCTCGACAGGGGTTGGCTACACCTTC. The V gene is TRBV7-2, the J gene TRBJ1-2; 8 bases agree with TRBD1. The CDR3 length is 12 residues. Germline V gene data show CDR1 as SGHTA and CDR2 as FQGNSA.

On this clonotype: The junction departs from germline at one end; a sequencing error may be responsible. The chain links TRBV7-2 to TRBJ2-7; D remains unclear. CDR3 length equals 14 residues. Germline V lookup: CDR1 SGHTA, CDR2 FQGNSA. The CDR3 DNA reads as TGCGCCAACAGCCCCTCAGGTGCCTCCTACGAGCAGTACTTC. Translated: CANSPSGASYEQYF.

The chain employs TRBV28 and TRBJ2-3; D unresolved. The CDR3 spans 15 residues. V lost 5 bases to trimming and J lost 0 bases, with 12 bases between them. Germline loops: CDR1 MDHEN, CDR2 SYDVKM. CDR3 sequence: CASSTRRSSTDTQYF. Here the CDR3 DNA reads TGTGCCAGCAGTACCCGGAGATCTAGCACAGATACGCAGTATTTT.

A remark on this clonotype: A much larger clone sits a single nucleotide away, making a read error possible. This chain links TRBV6-5 with TRBJ1-1; 8 bases are a match to TRBD1. V gave up 8 bases and J gave up 0 bases; unmatched junction bases: 5. This CDR3 has 14 amino acids. Germline loops: CDR1 MNHEY, CDR2 SVGAGI. In DNA, the CDR3 is TGTGCCAGCGGTTGGGACAGGATGAACACTGAAGCTTTCTTT. Its protein is CASGWDRMNTEAFF.

This clonotype was counted a few times. The V and J genes are TRBV7-3 and TRBJ1-2; TRBD1 matches at 12 bases. This CDR3 is 13 amino acids long. The junction had 1 base not matched to a gene; V was cut back by 8 bases and J by 3 bases. CDR1 is SGHTA, CDR2 FQGTGA, per germline. CDR3: CASGTGGDYGYTF. In DNA form, the CDR3 reads TGTGCCAGCGGGACAGGGGGCGACTATGGCTACACCTTC. Supplemented by reference TRBV7-3 and TRBJ1-2, the full variable domain reads GAGVSQTPSNKVTEKGKYVELRCDPISGHTALYWYRQSLGQGPEFLIYFQGTGAADDSGLPNDRFFAVRPEGSVSTLKIQRTERGDSAVYLCASGTGGDYGYTFGSGTRLTVV.

This clonotype was detected ten times or more. The rearrangement joins TRBV5-1 to TRBJ2-7; D might be TRBD2 (6 bases). In germline, CDR1 is SGHRS, CDR2 YFSETQ. The CDR3 runs 17 residues. Trimming removed 3 bases at V and 3 bases at J, with 22 bases between. In DNA form, the CDR3 reads TGCGCCAGCAGCTCGGACCCGGTTGGAGGGACCCTCTACGAGCAGTACTTC. This codes for CASSSDPVGGTLYEQYF.

This clonotype was seen at least ten times. The chain is built from TRBV7-2 and TRBJ2-2; D possibly corresponds to TRBD1 (5 bases). Trimming cost V 2 bases and J 7 bases, with 11 bases left between them. Germline V lookup: CDR1 SGHTA, CDR2 FQGNSA. The CDR3 totals 14 residues. CDR3 sequence (DNA): TGTGCCAGCAGCTTACAGGGCGCAGGCGGGGAGCTGTTTTTT. Its protein is CASSLQGAGGELFF.

The J gene is TRBJ2-7, the V gene TRBV20-1, with 11 bases lining up with TRBD2. Germline V gene sequence: CDR1 DFQATT, CDR2 SNEGSKA (reference sequence). CDR3 length equals 15 residues. J lost 3 bases, V lost 0 bases, and 4 bases had no gene match. The CDR3 region has the DNA TGCAGTGCTAGAGATTTCCTAGCGGGAGGCTACGAGCAGTACTTC. Translating it yields CSARDFLAGGYEQYF.

A note on this clonotype: A much larger clone lies one base from this, so it may be a read error. This chain connects TRBV5-4 to TRBJ2-1, with D possibly being TRBD2 (5 bases). The CDR3 consists of 15 residues. CDR1 and CDR2 from the germline V gene are SGHNT and YYREEE (reference sequence). CDR3 nucleotides: TGTACCAGCAGCCCAGGACTGTCCTCCTACAATGAGCAGTTCTTC. Its translation: CTSSPGLSSYNEQFF.

This clonotype occurred many times. This may be a read error: a much more frequent sequence differs by one nucleotide. The J gene is TRBJ2-5, the V gene TRBV3-1; D ambiguous. The CDR3 contains 13 residues. Germline V lookup: CDR1 LGHDT, CDR2 YNNKEL (reference sequence). Trimming shortened V by 0 bases and J by 11 bases, and 13 bases separated the two germline ends. In DNA, the CDR3 is TGTGCCAGCAGCCAAGATCTCCGCAATGAGCAGTACTTC. Translated: CASSQDLRNEQYF.

The V call is TRBV29-1, the J call TRBJ2-6, with D hard to call. The CDR3 has 12 residues. Trimming shortened V by 7 bases and J by 2 bases, and 6 bases separated the two germline ends. Per germline, CDR1 SQVTM and CDR2 ANQGSEA. The CDR3 coding sequence is TGCAGCGGCCATACTGGGGCCAACGTCCTGACTTTC. Protein sequence: CSGHTGANVLTF.

A note on this clonotype: This may be a read error: a much more frequent sequence differs by one nucleotide. The chain combines TRBV29-1 with TRBJ2-1, with D uncertain. Germline V gene data show CDR1 as SQVTM and CDR2 as ANQGSEA. Trimming removed 2 bases from V and 2 bases from J, with 13 bases in between. The CDR3 is made up of 15 amino acids. Here the CDR3 reads CSVEKGFPPYNEQFF. The DNA for the CDR3 is TGCAGCGTTGAAAAAGGTTTCCCACCCTACAATGAGCAGTTCTTC.

This clonotype has ten or more counts. This chain connects TRBV11-2 to TRBJ2-3; 7 nucleotides align to TRBD2. Unmatched junction bases numbered 5, after V lost 5 bases and J lost 0 bases. Germline values: CDR1 SGHAT, CDR2 FQNNGV. This CDR3 contains 15 residues. The CDR3 reads CASSRVGGSTDTQYF. CDR3 sequence (DNA): TGTGCCAGCAGCCGAGTGGGGGGGAGCACAGATACGCAGTATTTT.

There are many counts of this clonotype. The V call is TRBV4-2, the J call TRBJ1-2, with D maybe TRBD1 (5 bases). The germline V gene has CDR1 LGHNA and CDR2 YNFKEQ. V gave up 0 bases and J gave up 7 bases, with 9 bases separating them. The CDR3 loop spans 13 amino acids. CDR3 DNA sequence: TGTGCCAGCAGCCAAGAAGGGGTTTCTGGCTACACCTTC. As protein: CASSQEGVSGYTF.

The genes are TRBV5-1 and TRBJ2-1; either TRBD1 or TRBD2 may supply D (5 bases each). The ends were cut back, 2 bases at V and 1 base at J, with 10 bases in the middle. The CDR3 runs 15 residues. Germline CDR1 and CDR2: SGHRS and YFSETQ. The CDR3 reads CASSFGTQSYNEQFF. The CDR3 DNA reads as TGCGCCAGCAGCTTTGGGACGCAGTCCTACAATGAGCAGTTCTTC.

The table lists this clonotype with many counts. The rearrangement links TRBV5-1 to TRBJ2-1; D not resolved. The CDR3 is 12 amino acids. Trimming pared 2 bases from V and 7 bases from J, leaving 7 bases between. Germline lookup yields CDR1 SGHRS and CDR2 YFSETQ. The DNA for the CDR3 is TGCGCCAGCAGCTTTGATGGAAATGAGCAGTTCTTC. Its translation: CASSFDGNEQFF. Full variable domain (missing parts from reference TRBV5-1 and TRBJ2-1): KAGVTQTPRYLIKTRGQQVTLSCSPISGHRSVSWYQQTPGQGLQFLFEYFSETQRNKGNFPGRFSGRQFSNSRSEMNVSTLELGDSALYLCASSFDGNEQFFGPGTRLTVL.

The table lists this clonotype with many counts. J is TRBJ1-1 and V is TRBV4-3, with D possibly matching TRBD1 (5 bases). Germline CDR1 LGHNA, CDR2 YSLEER. Trimming pared 3 bases from V and 1 base from J, leaving 12 bases between. This CDR3 has 15 residues. In DNA, the CDR3 is TGCGCCAGCAGCCAGGCCTCGAGGGGGAACACTGAAGCTTTCTTT. Residues: CASSQASRGNTEAFF.

This clonotype was detected only a few times. V gene TRBV6-5 combines with J gene TRBJ1-1; D not certain. Per the germline V gene, CDR1 is MNHEY and CDR2 is SVGAGI. Trimming removed 0 bases at V and 6 bases at J, with 8 bases between. CDR3 length: 13 residues. The CDR3 spells CASSYSTRAEAFF. The CDR3 bases are TGTGCCAGCAGTTACTCTACCAGAGCTGAAGCTTTCTTT.

In its sample, this clonotype was seen a few times. This sequence may be a read error, since a much larger clone differs from it by one base. V and J are TRBV29-1 and TRBJ2-7; D is undetermined. The CDR3 length is 11 residues. Germline CDR1 is SQVTM and CDR2 is ANQGSEA. V lost 5 bases and J 7 bases, leaving 12 bases between the germline ends. CDR3 DNA sequence: TGCAGCGTTACAGCTTACAATGAGCAGTACTTC. Residues: CSVTAYNEQYF.

This chain links TRBV7-2 with TRBJ1-5; 8 nucleotides line up with TRBD1. CDR1 is SGHTA, CDR2 FQGNSA, per germline. The V and J ends lost 1 base and 6 bases, in that order; junction bases with no gene match: 5. The CDR3 has 15 residues. DNA for the CDR3: TGTGCCAGCAGCTTAGATTCAGGGGGCGGTCAGCCCCAGCATTTT. Its protein product is CASSLDSGGGQPQHF.

This clonotype has only a few counts. V gene TRBV28 combines with J gene TRBJ1-4; D is unresolved. V was cut by 6 bases and J by 12 bases, with 14 bases left in between. Germline V gene sequence: CDR1 MDHEN, CDR2 SYDVKM. The CDR3 extends over 12 amino acids. The CDR3 region is CASRRDSGQLFF. The DNA for the CDR3 is TGTGCCAGCAGACGAGACTCAGGACAACTGTTTTTT.

This clonotype showed up many times. This chain joins TRBV7-2 and TRBJ1-1, with 7 bases identical to TRBD1. Germline V CDR1 and CDR2: SGHTA, FQGNSA. This CDR3 comprises 14 residues. Unmatched junction bases numbered 8, after V lost 5 bases and J lost 5 bases. The CDR3 sequence is CASSTRQGGTEAFF. The CDR3 coding sequence is TGTGCCAGCAGCACCCGACAGGGAGGGACTGAAGCTTTCTTT. Combining the CDR3 with reference TRBV7-2 and TRBJ1-1 gives the whole variable domain GAGVSQSPSNKVTEKGKDVELRCDPISGHTALYWYRQSLGQGLEFLIYFQGNSAPDKSGLPSDRFSAERTGGSVSTLTIQRTQQEDSAVYLCASSTRQGGTEAFFGQGTRLTVV.

This clonotype came up many times. This chain uses TRBV27 with TRBJ2-1; TRBD1 matches 9 bases. Germline V gives CDR1 MNHEY, CDR2 SMNVEV (reference sequence). V lost 6 bases and J lost 6; bases outside the gene matches: 15. CDR3 length: 17 amino acids. The CDR3 loop reads CASRSPRGTGNGNEQFF. For the CDR3, the DNA is TGTGCCAGCAGATCTCCTAGGGGGACAGGGAACGGCAATGAGCAGTTCTTC.

J is TRBJ2-5 and V is TRBV7-2; the match to TRBD2 covers 7 bases. The junction had 5 bases not matched to a gene; V was cut back by 0 bases and J by 1 base. The germline V gene encodes CDR1 SGHTA and CDR2 FQGNSA. The CDR3 is 16 residues long. The CDR3 DNA is TGTGCCAGCAGCTTAGCGGGAAGCGGGGTCCAAGAGACCCAGTACTTC. Translated: CASSLAGSGVQETQYF. Looking up the rest from reference TRBV7-2 and TRBJ2-5 gives the full variable domain: GAGVSQSPSNKVTEKGKDVELRCDPISGHTALYWYRQSLGQGLEFLIYFQGNSAPDKSGLPSDRFSAERTGGSVSTLTIQRTQQEDSAVYLCASSLAGSGVQETQYFGPGTRLLVL.

As for this clonotype: This sequence may be a read error, since a much larger clone differs from it by one base. This rearrangement joins TRBV11-1 to TRBJ2-5; 7 nucleotides match TRBD1. Trimming at V came to 5 bases and at J to 11 bases, leaving 17 bases not matched to a gene. The CDR3 contains 15 residues. Looked up from germline, CDR1 is SGHAT and CDR2 is FQDESV (reference sequence). CDR3 DNA: TGTGCCAGCAGCCCCAGACAGGGAGACTATAATGAGCAGTACTTC. This sequence encodes CASSPRQGDYNEQYF.

The rearrangement uses TRBV10-3 and TRBJ1-1; 9 positions match TRBD1. V was clipped by 0 bases and J by 0 bases; unmatched bases: 2. In germline, CDR1 is ENHRY, CDR2 SYGVKD. The CDR3 consists of 16 residues. CDR3 DNA sequence: TGTGCCATCAGTGAGTCGACAGGGGGAATGAACACTGAAGCTTTCTTT. Translation gives CAISESTGGMNTEAFF.

Ten or more counts support this clonotype. J is TRBJ2-5 and V is TRBV6-6; D may be TRBD1 (6 bases). V was pared by 10 bases and J by 3 bases, with 21 bases between. This CDR3 is built from 15 residues. The germline gives CDR1 MNHNY, CDR2 SVGAGI (reference sequence). DNA for the CDR3: TGTGCCACCTACCAACAGGGAGCAGGGGAAGAGACCCAGTACTTC. Its translation is CATYQQGAGEETQYF.

In this sample, this clonotype turned up many times. V is TRBV6-1 and J is TRBJ1-2; D not certain. The germline V and J ends were trimmed by 5 bases and 8 bases, with 12 bases remaining between them. The CDR3 spans 12 residues. Germline CDR1 reads MNHNS; CDR2 reads SASEGT. For the CDR3, the DNA is TGTGCCAGCAGTCAAGGTGGATTAGGCTACACCTTC. Translated: CASSQGGLGYTF.

This clonotype was detected only a few times. A single base separates this from a much larger clone, so it may be a read error. The chain combines TRBV15 with TRBJ1-4, with 10 bases that match TRBD1. The CDR3 is 15 residues long. CDR1 is LNHNV, CDR2 YYDKDF, per germline (reference sequence). CDR3 DNA sequence: TGTGCCACCAGAACCCGACAGGGGGCTAATGAAAAACGGTTTTTT. This translates into CATRTRQGANEKRFF.

This clonotype was counted many times. The chain joins TRBV19 to TRBJ2-1, with D perhaps matching TRBD1 (6 bases). The CDR3 consists of 15 residues. Germline loops: CDR1 LNHDA, CDR2 SQIVND (reference sequence). Trimming took off 5 bases at V and 5 bases at J, with 16 bases between the two ends. CDR3 nucleotides: TGTGCCAGTAGTCCCGACAGGAGGAGCGACAATGAGCAGTTCTTC. It codes for CASSPDRRSDNEQFF.

A remark on this clonotype: A much larger clone is a single base away; this may be a read error. The rearrangement uses TRBV6-1 and TRBJ2-1; a weak D match, TRBD2 (5 bases). The CDR3 extends over 16 amino acids. CDR1 and CDR2 (germline): MNHNS, SASEGT. The chain's CDR3 is CAGSEAARRGYNEQFF. The CDR3 DNA reads TGTGCCGGCAGTGAAGCAGCCCGTCGAGGGTACAATGAGCAGTTCTTC.

Details on this clonotype: With a much larger clone just one base away, this may be a read error. The V and J genes are TRBV20-1 and TRBJ2-5; 8 bases agree with TRBD1. Germline values: CDR1 DFQATT, CDR2 SNEGSKA (reference sequence). The CDR3 is 15 residues long. The CDR3 here is CSAREVRGRQGTQYF. The CDR3 region has the DNA TGCAGTGCTAGAGAGGTCAGGGGGCGGCAAGGGACCCAGTACTTC.